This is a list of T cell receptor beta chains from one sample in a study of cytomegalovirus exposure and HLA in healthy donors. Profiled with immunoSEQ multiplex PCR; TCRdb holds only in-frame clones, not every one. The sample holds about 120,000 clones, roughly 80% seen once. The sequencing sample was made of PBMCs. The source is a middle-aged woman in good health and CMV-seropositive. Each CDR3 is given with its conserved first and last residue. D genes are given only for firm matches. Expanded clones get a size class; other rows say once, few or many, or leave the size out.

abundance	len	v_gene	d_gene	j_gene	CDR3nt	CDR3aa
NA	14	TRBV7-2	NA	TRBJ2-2	TGTGCCAGCAGCCCTCGGACTTTCACCGGGGAGCTGTTTTTT	CASSPRTFTGELFF
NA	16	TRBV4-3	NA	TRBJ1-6	TGCGCCAGCAGCCAAGCGACTACAGGGAACAATTCACCCCTCCACTTT	CASSQATTGNNSPLHF
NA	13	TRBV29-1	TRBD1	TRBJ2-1	TGCAGCGCCGGACAGGGTCCCTACAATGAGCAGTTCTTC	CSAGQGPYNEQFF
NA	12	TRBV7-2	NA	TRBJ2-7	TGTGCCAGCAGCGCACCTAGCAACGAGCAGTACTTC	CASSAPSNEQYF
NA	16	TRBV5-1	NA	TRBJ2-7	TGCGCCAGCAGCTTGGCCGGGGCGGGGAGACCCTACGAGCAGTACTTC	CASSLAGAGRPYEQYF
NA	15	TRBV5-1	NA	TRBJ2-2	TGCGCCAGCAGCTTTCCGGGGTCAGTGTCCGGGGAGCTGTTTTTT	CASSFPGSVSGELFF
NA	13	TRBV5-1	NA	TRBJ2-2	TGCGCCAGCAGCTTGGAGCCTACCGGGGAGCTGTTTTTT	CASSLEPTGELFF
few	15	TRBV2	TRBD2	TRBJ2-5	TGTGCCAGCGAAAACCTTGGACTAGCCCAAGAGACCCAGTACTTC	CASENLGLAQETQYF
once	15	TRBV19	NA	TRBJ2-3	TGTGCCAGTAGTATTAATTTGCAGACTACAGATACGCAGTATTTT	CASSINLQTTDTQYF
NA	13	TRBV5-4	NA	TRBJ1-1	TGTGCCAGCAGCTCTGTTATGAACACTGAAGCTTTCTTT	CASSSVMNTEAFF
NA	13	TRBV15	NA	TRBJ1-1	TGTGCCACCAGCAGGGAGGGAACGGTTGAAGCTTTCTTT	CATSREGTVEAFF
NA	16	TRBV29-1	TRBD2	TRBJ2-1	TGCAGCGCCGTCACCAGCGGGAGCGCGGTATCAACTGAGCAGTTCTTC	CSAVTSGSAVSTEQFF
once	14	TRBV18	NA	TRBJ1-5	TGTGCCAGCTCACTTGTCCAGACGGGGCAGCCCCAGCATTTT	CASSLVQTGQPQHF
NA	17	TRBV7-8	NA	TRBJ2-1	TGTGCCAGCAGCTTAGAGGCTACGGGGAGCTCCTACAATGAGCAGTTCTTC	CASSLEATGSSYNEQFF
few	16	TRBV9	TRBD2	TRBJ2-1	TGTGCCAGCAGCGACCGGACTAGCGGGACTAACAATGAGCAGTTCTTC	CASSDRTSGTNNEQFF
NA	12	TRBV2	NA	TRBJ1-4	TGTGCCAGCAGCCTTAGATTTGAAAAACTGTTTTTT	CASSLRFEKLFF
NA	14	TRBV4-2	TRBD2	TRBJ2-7	TGTGCCAGCAGCCAAGAAGCGGGAGCCCACGAGCAGTACTTC	CASSQEAGAHEQYF
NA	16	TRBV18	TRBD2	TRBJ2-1	TGTGCCAGCTCACCAGAGGGACTAGCGGGAAACAATGAGCAGTTCTTC	CASSPEGLAGNNEQFF
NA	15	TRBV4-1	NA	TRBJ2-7	TGCGCCAGCAGCCAACACAGGGTCGACGCCTACGAGCAGTACTTC	CASSQHRVDAYEQYF
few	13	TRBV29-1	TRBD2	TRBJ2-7	TGCAGCGTCTCACAGGCCCCCGGGGGGGAGCAGTACTTC	CSVSQAPGGEQYF
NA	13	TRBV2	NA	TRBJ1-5	TGTGCCAGCGAGCCCTATAGCAATCAGCCCCAGCATTTT	CASEPYSNQPQHF
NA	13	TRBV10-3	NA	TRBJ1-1	TGTGCCATCAAGAGGGAATTGAACACTGAAGCTTTCTTT	CAIKRELNTEAFF
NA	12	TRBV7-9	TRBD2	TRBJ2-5	TGTGCCAGCGGGGGGGGTGGGGAGACCCAGTACTTC	CASGGGGETQYF
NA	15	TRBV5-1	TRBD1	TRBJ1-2	TGCGCCAGCAGCTCCCTCGGACAGGGGAACTATGGCTACACCTTC	CASSSLGQGNYGYTF
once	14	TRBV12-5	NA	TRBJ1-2	TGTGCTAGTGGTTTGTCAGGGTCCAACTATGGCTACACCTTC	CASGLSGSNYGYTF
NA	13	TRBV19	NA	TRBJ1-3	TGTGCCAGTAGTACGGCAGGCGGAAACACCATATATTTT	CASSTAGGNTIYF
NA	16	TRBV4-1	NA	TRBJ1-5	TGCGCCAGCAGCCAGGAGACGGCGGGACTTACTCAGCCCCAGCATTTT	CASSQETAGLTQPQHF
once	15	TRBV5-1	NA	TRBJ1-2	TGCGCCAGCAGCTTGGGTACGGACAGCCTCTATGGCTACACCTTC	CASSLGTDSLYGYTF
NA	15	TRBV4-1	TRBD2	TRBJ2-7	TGCGCCAGCAGCCAGTTAGCGGGACATCCCTACGAGCAGTACTTC	CASSQLAGHPYEQYF
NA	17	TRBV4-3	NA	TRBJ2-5	TGCGCCAGCAGCCAAGACCCGGGGTCTCCCCAACAAGAGACCCAGTACTTC	CASSQDPGSPQQETQYF
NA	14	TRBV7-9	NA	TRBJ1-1	TGTGCCAGCAGCTTTTTGCAAGTCTCCGCTAAAGCTTTCTTT	CASSFLQVSAKAFF
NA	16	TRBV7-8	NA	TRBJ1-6	TGTGCCAGCAGCTCGGCCGTGGGGATCGGGGATTCACCCCTCCACTTT	CASSSAVGIGDSPLHF
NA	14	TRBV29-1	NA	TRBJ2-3	TGCAGCGTTCAACCCAGCGGAACTACAGATACGCAGTATTTT	CSVQPSGTTDTQYF